This T cell receptor (beta chain) is from a study of cytomegalovirus exposure and HLA in healthy donors. V lost 8 bases and J 4 bases, leaving 14 bases between the germline ends. The CDR3 loop spans 13 amino acids. Per the germline V gene, CDR1 is MDHEN and CDR2 is SYDVKM. This table comes from immunoSEQ multiplex PCR, and its TCRdb copy is limited to in-frame clones, with some not included. The sample includes a few hundred thousand clones, 80% to 90% of them seen just once. This sequence was found in a woman in her late teens or twenties in good health and CMV-seronegative. J is TRBJ1-1 and V is TRBV28; D gene uncertain. Sequencing input: PBMCs. CDR3 sequence (DNA): TGTGCCAGCCTAGAAGGAGGGTTCACTGAAGCTTTCTTT. The encoded protein is CASLEGGFTEAFF.